This T cell receptor beta chain came from a study of blood T cell repertoires in COVID-19. Study details: Specimens from acute and convalescent COVID-19 originated in the United States, Italy and Spain. T cells, B-cell-depleted T cells, or PBMCs supplied cDNA or gDNA.

Per the original data handling: Amplified reference gene primers provided the basis for estimating nucleated cell counts. Sequencing used immunoSEQ multiplex PCR; TCRdb keeps in-frame clones, though not all of them. The DNA gave D and trimming, while V, J and clone size come from that table. This table holds about 140,000 clones, about 88% found once. CDR1 is MDHEN and CDR2 is SYDVKM in the germline V gene. Germline trimming cut 6 bases from V and 4 bases from J; bases unmatched to any gene: 14. The CDR3 runs 16 residues. The chain uses TRBV28 and TRBJ1-2, with TRBD1 identical over 7 bases. The specimen was peripheral blood. The TCR comes from a human donor in a cohort sampled during active COVID-19. The CDR3 sequence: CASSSQGTERLYGYTF. As DNA, the CDR3 is TGTGCCAGCAGCTCACAAGGGACAGAGCGACTCTATGGCTACACCTTC.